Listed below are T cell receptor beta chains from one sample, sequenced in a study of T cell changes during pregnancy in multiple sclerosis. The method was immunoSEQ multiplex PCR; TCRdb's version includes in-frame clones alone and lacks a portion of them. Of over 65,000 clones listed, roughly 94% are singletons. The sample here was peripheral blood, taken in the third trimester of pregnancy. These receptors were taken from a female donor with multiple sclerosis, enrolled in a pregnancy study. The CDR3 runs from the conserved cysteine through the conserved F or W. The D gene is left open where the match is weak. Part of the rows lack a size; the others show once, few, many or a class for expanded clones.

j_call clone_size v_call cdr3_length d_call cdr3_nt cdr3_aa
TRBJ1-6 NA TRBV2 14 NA TGTGCCAGCAGTGAAAGGGGAGGGAATTCACCCCTCCACTTT CASSERGGNSPLHF
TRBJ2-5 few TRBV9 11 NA TGTGCCAGCAGCGCCGAAGAGACCCAGTACTTC CASSAEETQYF
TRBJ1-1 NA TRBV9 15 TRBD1 TGTGCCAGCAGCGCACCGGACAGGGGATCCGCTGAAGCTTTCTTT CASSAPDRGSAEAFF
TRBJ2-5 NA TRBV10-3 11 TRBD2 TGTGCCATCGGACTAGGTCAGACCCAGTACTTC CAIGLGQTQYF
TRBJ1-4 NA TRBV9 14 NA TGTGCCAGCAGCGAAACAGGGAGGGGTGAAAAACTGTTTTTT CASSETGRGEKLFF
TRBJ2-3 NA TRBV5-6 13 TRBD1 TGTGCCAGCAGCCTGACAGGGGTAGGTACGCAGTATTTT CASSLTGVGTQYF
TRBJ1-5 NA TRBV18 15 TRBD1 TGTGCCAGCTCGGGCGGACAGGGGGAGCATCAGCCCCAGCATTTT CASSGGQGEHQPQHF
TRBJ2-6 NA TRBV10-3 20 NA TGTGCCATCAGACGCACTCCAAACGGGATTGGGAGCTCTGGGGCCAACGTCCTGACTTTC CAIRRTPNGIGSSGANVLTF
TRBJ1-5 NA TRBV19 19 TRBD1 TGTGCCAGTACCGTTACCCCAGGGGGCAGAGTATATAGCAATCAGCCCCAGCATTTT CASTVTPGGRVYSNQPQHF
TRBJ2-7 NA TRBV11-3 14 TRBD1 TGTGCCAGCAGCACCCAGGACAGGGCCTACGAGCAGTACTTC CASSTQDRAYEQYF
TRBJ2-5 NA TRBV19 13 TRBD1 TGTGCCACCCAGGACAGGCCCCAAGAGACCCAGTACTTC CATQDRPQETQYF
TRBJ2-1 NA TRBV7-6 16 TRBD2 TGTGCCAGCAGCCCTACTAGCGGGGGGGGGCGTCGCGAGCAGTTCTTC CASSPTSGGGRREQFF
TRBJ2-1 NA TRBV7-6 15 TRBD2 TGTGCCAGCAGCTCAGCCGGGACTACTCTCAATGAGCAGTTCTTC CASSSAGTTLNEQFF
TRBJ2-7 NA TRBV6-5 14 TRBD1 TGTGCCAGCACGGTGACAGGGAGCTCCTACGAGCAGTACTTC CASTVTGSSYEQYF
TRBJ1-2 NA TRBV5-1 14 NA TGCGCCAGCAGCTTGGAGGGGGTTAACTATGGCTACACCTTC CASSLEGVNYGYTF
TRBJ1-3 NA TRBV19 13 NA TGTGCCAGTAGTCTTGACAGTGTGGACACCATATATTTT CASSLDSVDTIYF
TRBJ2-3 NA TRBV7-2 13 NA TGTGCCAGCAGCCGAGACAGGATAGATACGCAGTATTTT CASSRDRIDTQYF
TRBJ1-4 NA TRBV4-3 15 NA TGCGCCAGCAGCCAAGCGCCCAAGCCTAATGAAAAACTGTTTTTT CASSQAPKPNEKLFF
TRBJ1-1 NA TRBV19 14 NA TGTGCCAGTAGTATGGGAGCCGGGAACACTGAAGCTTTCTTT CASSMGAGNTEAFF
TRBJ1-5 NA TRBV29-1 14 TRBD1 TGCAGCGTTAAGTTCAGGGGGCTAGATCAGCCCCAGCATTTT CSVKFRGLDQPQHF
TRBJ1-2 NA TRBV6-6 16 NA TGTGCCAGCAGTTATGGGCCGTTCGTAGCTAACTATGGCTACACCTTC CASSYGPFVANYGYTF
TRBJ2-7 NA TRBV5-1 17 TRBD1 TGCGCCAGCAGCTTAATACCCCCGGGACAGGGGACCTACGAGCAGTACTTC CASSLIPPGQGTYEQYF
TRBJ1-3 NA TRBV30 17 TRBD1 TGTGCCTGGAGCTTAACGACAGGGGTCTACTCTGGAAACACCATATATTTT CAWSLTTGVYSGNTIYF
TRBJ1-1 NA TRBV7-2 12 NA TGTGCCAGCAGCTTCAGGAACACTGAAGCTTTCTTT CASSFRNTEAFF
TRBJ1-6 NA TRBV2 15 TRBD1 TGTGCCAGCACCTTTCTGACAGGGGGTAATTCACCCCTCCACTTT CASTFLTGGNSPLHF
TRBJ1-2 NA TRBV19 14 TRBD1 TGTGCCAGTGGCACCAGGGGGCGCGGCTATGGCTACACCTTC CASGTRGRGYGYTF
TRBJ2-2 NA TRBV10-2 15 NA TGCGCCAGCAGAAGACAGGCTCCGGGTACCGGGGAGCTGTTTTTT CASRRQAPGTGELFF
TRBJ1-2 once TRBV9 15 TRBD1 TGTGCCAGCAGCGTAGGGGGACAGGGGGCGCGTGGCTACACCTTC CASSVGGQGARGYTF
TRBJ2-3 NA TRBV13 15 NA TGTGCCAGCAGCTTAGGCAGGGGTGAGGGAGATACGCAGTATTTT CASSLGRGEGDTQYF
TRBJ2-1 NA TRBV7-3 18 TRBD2 TGTGCCAGCAGCTTAATGACTAGCGGGGGGGCCATACACAATGAGCAGTTCTTC CASSLMTSGGAIHNEQFF
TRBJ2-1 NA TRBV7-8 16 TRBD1 TGTGCCAGCAGCTTAAACCGACAGGGTGCCTACAATGAGCAGTTCTTC CASSLNRQGAYNEQFF
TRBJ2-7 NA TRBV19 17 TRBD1 TGTGCCAGTAGTGCCCCGGACTGGGACAGCTTCTCGGAAGAGCAGTACTTC CASSAPDWDSFSEEQYF
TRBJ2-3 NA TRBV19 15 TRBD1 TGTGCCAGTAGTAAGGGGACAGGTAGGACAGATACGCAGTATTTT CASSKGTGRTDTQYF
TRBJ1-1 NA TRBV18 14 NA TGTGCCAGCTCTCTACAGAGCATGAACACTGAAGCTTTCTTT CASSLQSMNTEAFF
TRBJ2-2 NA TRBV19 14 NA TGTGCCAGTAGTATCCTCAGGAACACCGGGGAGCTGTTTTTT CASSILRNTGELFF
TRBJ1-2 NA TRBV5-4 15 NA TGTGCCAGCAGCCGAGGACAGCAAGCTTACTATGGCTACACCTTC CASSRGQQAYYGYTF
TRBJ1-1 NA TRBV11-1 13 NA TGTGCCAGCAGCCCCGGGGGGAACACTGAAGCTTTCTTT CASSPGGNTEAFF
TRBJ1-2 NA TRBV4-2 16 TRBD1 TGTGCCAGCAGCCAAGTTGGGACAGGGGGCGGCTATGGCTACACCTTC CASSQVGTGGGYGYTF
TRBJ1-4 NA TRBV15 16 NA TGTGCCACCAGCAGAGATTTAACGCAGGGACTTGTAAAACTGTTTTTT CATSRDLTQGLVKLFF
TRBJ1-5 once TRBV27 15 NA TGTGCCAGCAGTCCCCAGGGGAATAGCAATCAGCCCCAGCATTTT CASSPQGNSNQPQHF
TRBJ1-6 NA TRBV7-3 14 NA TGTGCCAGCAGAGTCCAGATCTATAATTCACCCCTCCACTTT CASRVQIYNSPLHF
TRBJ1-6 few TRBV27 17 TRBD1 TGTGCCAGCAGTTTCCTAAGAACCGGGACAGCTAATTCACCCCTCCACTTT CASSFLRTGTANSPLHF
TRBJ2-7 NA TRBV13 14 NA TGTGCCAGCAGCTTAGTTCCCACCTCAGACGAGCAGTACTTC CASSLVPTSDEQYF
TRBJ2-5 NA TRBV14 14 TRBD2 TGTGCCAGCAGCCAGGGACTAGCAGGGGAGACCCAGTACTTC CASSQGLAGETQYF
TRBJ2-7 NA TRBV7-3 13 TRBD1 TGTGCCAGCAGCACGGGACAGAACTACGAGCAGTACTTC CASSTGQNYEQYF
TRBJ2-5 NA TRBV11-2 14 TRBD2 TGTGCCAGCAACCCGGGGGGGCTCCAAGAGACCCAGTACTTC CASNPGGLQETQYF
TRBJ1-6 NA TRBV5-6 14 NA TGTGCCAGCAGCCTGGGGGGGGGAGGATCACCCCTCCACTTT CASSLGGGGSPLHF
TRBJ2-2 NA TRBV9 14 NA TGTGCCAGCAGCGCCCTACAGGGCCCCGGGGAGCTGTTTTTT CASSALQGPGELFF
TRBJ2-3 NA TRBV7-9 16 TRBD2 TGTGCCAGCAGCCCCTATTCTAGCGGGGGGGCAGATACGCAGTATTTT CASSPYSSGGADTQYF
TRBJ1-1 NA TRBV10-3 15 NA TGTGCCACCAGGGGTTTCAGGGATCGTGGTCCTGAAGCTTTCTTT CATRGFRDRGPEAFF
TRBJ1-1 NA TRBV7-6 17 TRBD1 TGTGCCAGCAGCCTTGACAGGGGGGGATACAGGAACACTGAAGCTTTCTTT CASSLDRGGYRNTEAFF
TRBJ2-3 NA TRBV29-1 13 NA TGCAACGTTCTGATAGCGGGCACAGATACGCAGTATTTT CNVLIAGTDTQYF
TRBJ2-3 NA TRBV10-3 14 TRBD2 TGTGCCATCAGTGAGGGGGGGAGGGCAGATACGCAGTATTTT CAISEGGRADTQYF
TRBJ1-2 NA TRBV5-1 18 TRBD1 TGCGCCAGCAGCTTGCTGACAGGGGACCATCGATTCCCTAATGGCTACACCTTC CASSLLTGDHRFPNGYTF